This TCR beta chain was documented in a study of PD-1 blockade in mismatch repair-deficient tumors. The wider study: Patients had some twelve mismatch repair-deficient cancer types, all previously treated and progressing.

Method: immunoSEQ multiplex PCR; TCRdb's copy keeps in-frame clones and lacks some. The sample records about 110,000 clones, more than 60% being singletons. The sample holds a few counts of this clone. The germline V gene encodes CDR1 MNHNS and CDR2 SASEGT. This CDR3 comprises 15 residues. V dropped 8 bases and J dropped 1 base, with 17 bases sitting between them. Sequenced material: peripheral blood, taken about 60 weeks after starting pembrolizumab. V gene TRBV6-1 combines with J gene TRBJ1-1; D not certain. This TCR was sampled from an adult with mismatch repair-deficient cancer. CDR3 protein: CASGWGAFTNTEAFF. The CDR3 nucleotides are TGTGCCAGCGGGTGGGGAGCATTTACGAACACTGAAGCTTTCTTT.